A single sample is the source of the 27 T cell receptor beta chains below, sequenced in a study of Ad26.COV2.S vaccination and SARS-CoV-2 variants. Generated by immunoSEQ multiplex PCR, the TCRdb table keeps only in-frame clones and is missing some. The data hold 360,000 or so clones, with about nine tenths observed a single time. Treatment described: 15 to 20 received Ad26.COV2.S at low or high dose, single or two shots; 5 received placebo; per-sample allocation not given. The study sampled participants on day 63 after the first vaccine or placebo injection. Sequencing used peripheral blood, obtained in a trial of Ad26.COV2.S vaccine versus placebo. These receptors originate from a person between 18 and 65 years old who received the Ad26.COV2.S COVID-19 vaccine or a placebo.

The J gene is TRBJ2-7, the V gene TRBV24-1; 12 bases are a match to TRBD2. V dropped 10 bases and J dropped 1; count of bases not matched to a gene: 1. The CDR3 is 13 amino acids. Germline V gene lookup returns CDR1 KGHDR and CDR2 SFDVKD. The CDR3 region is CATGLAGSYEQYF. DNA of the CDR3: TGTGCCACAGGACTAGCGGGATCCTACGAGCAGTACTTC.

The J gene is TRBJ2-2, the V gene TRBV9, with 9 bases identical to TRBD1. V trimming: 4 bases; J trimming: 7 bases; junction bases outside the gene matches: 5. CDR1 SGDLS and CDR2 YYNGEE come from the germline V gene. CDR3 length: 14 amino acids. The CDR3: CASSSTGGGGELFF. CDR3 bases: TGTGCCAGCAGCTCAACAGGGGGCGGCGGGGAGCTGTTTTTT.

The CDR3: CASSSRTGEGYTF. CDR3 coding DNA: TGTGCCAGCAGTTCCCGGACAGGTGAAGGCTACACCTTC. The chain couples TRBV6-5 to TRBJ1-2, with 7 bases that match TRBD1. This CDR3 contains 13 residues. Germline CDR1 is MNHEY and CDR2 is SVGAGI. With V trimmed by 4 bases and J by 8 bases, 7 bases remained unmatched.

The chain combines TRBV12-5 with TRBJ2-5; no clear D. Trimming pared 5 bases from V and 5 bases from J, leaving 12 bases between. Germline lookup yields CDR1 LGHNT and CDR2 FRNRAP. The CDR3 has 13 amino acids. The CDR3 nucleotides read TGTGCTAGTGGTCCCCGGAGTGGTGAGACCCAGTACTTC. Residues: CASGPRSGETQYF.

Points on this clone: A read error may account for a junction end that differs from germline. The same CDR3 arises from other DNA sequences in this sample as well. CDR3 protein: CASSLAGTGGYEQYF. The DNA of the CDR3 is TGTGCCAGCAGCTTAGCGGGGACAGGGGGCTACGAACAGTACTTC. The chain carries TRBV7-8 and TRBJ2-7; 12 nucleotides line up with TRBD1. This CDR3 is 15 amino acids long. CDR1 and CDR2 (germline): SGHVS, FQNEAQ.

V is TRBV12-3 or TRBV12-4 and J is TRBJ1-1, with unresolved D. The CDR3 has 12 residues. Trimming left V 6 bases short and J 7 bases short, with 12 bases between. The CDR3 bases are TGTGCCAGCAGCCCCGGGATGTTTGAAGCTTTCTTT. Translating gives CASSPGMFEAFF.

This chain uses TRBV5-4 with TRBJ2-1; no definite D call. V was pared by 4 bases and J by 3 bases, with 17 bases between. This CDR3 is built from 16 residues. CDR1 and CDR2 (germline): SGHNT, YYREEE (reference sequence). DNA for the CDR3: TGTGCCAGCAGCCCGGAGCAGGACCCGGTCTACAATGAGCAGTTCTTC. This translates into CASSPEQDPVYNEQFF.

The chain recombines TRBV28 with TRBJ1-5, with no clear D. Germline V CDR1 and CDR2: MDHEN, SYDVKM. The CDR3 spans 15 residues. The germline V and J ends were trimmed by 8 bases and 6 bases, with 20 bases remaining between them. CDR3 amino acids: CASAARDFIGQPQHF. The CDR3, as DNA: TGTGCCAGCGCCGCCCGGGATTTCATCGGTCAGCCCCAGCATTTT.

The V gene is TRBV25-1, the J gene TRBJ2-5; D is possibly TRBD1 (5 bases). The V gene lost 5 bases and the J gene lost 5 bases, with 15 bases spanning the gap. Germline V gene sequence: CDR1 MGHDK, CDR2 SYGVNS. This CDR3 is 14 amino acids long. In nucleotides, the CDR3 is TGTGCCAGCAGTTCCACCCAGGGATCTGAGACCCAGTACTTC. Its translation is CASSSTQGSETQYF.

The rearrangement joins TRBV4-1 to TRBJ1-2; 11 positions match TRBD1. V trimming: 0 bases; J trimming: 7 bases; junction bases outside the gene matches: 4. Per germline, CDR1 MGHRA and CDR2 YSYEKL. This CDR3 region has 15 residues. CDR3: CASSQEWTGGLGYTF. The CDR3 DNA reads TGCGCCAGCAGCCAAGAATGGACAGGGGGCCTTGGCTACACCTTC.

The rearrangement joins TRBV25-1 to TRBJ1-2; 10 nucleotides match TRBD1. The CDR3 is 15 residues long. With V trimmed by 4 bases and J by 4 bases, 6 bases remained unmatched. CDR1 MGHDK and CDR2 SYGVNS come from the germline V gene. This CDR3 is CASSAPRDRGYGYTF. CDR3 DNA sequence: TGTGCCAGCAGTGCACCCCGGGACAGGGGCTATGGCTACACCTTC.

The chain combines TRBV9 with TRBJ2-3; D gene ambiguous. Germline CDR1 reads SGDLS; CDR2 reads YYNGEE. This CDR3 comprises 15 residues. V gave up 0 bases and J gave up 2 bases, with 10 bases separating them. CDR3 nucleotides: TGTGCCAGCAGCGTAGTCGGTACCGACACAGATACGCAGTATTTT. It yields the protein CASSVVGTDTDTQYF.

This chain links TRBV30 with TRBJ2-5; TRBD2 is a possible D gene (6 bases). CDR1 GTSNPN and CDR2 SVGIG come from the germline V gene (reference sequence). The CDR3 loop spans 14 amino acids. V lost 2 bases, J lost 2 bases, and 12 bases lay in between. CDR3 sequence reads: CAWSPGGGQETQYF. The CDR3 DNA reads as TGTGCCTGGAGTCCCGGGGGTGGGCAAGAGACCCAGTACTTC. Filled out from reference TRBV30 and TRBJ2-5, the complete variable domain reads SQTIHQWPATLVQPVGSPLSLECTVEGTSNPNLYWYRQAAGRGLQLLFYSVGIGQISSEVPQNLSASRPQDRQFILSSKKLLLSDSGFYLCAWSPGGGQETQYFGPGTRLLVL.

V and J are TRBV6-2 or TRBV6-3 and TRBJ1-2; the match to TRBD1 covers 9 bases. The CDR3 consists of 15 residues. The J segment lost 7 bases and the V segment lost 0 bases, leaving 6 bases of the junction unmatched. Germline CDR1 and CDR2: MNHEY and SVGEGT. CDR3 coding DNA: TGTGCCAGCAGTTACTCGGAACAGGGGGCGCTTGGCTACACCTTC. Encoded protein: CASSYSEQGALGYTF.

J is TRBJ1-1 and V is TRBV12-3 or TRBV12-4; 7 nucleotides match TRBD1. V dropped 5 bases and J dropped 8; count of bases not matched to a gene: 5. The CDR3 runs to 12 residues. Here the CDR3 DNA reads TGTGCCAGCAGTCTCCGGGACAGAGAAGCTTTCTTT. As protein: CASSLRDREAFF.

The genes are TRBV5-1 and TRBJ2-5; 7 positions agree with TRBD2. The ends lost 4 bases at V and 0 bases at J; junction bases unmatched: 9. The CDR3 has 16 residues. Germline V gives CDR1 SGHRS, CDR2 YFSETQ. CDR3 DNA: TGCGCCAGCAGCCCTTTTCTGGCGGGAGACCAAGAGACCCAGTACTTC. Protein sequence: CASSPFLAGDQETQYF.

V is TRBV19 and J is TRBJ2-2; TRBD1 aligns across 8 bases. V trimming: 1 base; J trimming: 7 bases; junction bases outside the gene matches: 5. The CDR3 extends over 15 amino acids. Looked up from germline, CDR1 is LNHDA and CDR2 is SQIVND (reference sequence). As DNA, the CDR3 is TGTGCCAGTAGTATAGGGACAGGGCAGGGCGGGGAGCTGTTTTTT. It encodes CASSIGTGQGGELFF.

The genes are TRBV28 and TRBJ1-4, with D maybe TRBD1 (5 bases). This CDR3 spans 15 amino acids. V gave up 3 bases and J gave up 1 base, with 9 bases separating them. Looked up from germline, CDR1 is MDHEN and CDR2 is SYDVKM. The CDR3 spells CASSFGAGTNEKLFF. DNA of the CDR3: TGTGCCAGCAGTTTCGGGGCTGGAACTAATGAAAAACTGTTTTTT.

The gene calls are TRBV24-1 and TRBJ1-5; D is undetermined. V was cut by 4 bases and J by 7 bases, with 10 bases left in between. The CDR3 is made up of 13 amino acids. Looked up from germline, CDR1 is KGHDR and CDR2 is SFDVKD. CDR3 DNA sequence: TGTGCCACCAGTGAGCGCAGATTCCAGCCCCAGCATTTT. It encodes CATSERRFQPQHF.

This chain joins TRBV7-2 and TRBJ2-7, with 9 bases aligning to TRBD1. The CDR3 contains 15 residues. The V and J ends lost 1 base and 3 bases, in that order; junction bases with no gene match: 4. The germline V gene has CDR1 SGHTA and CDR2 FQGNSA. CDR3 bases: TGTGCCAGCAGCTTAGGTGGGACAGGGAGCTACGAGCAGTACTTC. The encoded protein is CASSLGGTGSYEQYF.

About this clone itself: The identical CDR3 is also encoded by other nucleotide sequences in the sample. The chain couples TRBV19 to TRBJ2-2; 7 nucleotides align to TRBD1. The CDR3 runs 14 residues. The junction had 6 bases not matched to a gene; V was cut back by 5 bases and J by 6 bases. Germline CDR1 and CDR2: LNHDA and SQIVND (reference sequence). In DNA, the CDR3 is TGTGCCAGTAGTTCCGGACAGGAGGCCGGGGAGCTGTTTTTT. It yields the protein CASSSGQEAGELFF.

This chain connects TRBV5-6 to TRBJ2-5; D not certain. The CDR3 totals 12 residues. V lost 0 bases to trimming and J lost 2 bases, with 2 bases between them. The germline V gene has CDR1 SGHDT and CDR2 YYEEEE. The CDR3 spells CASSLAQETQYF. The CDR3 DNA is TGTGCCAGCAGCTTGGCTCAAGAGACCCAGTACTTC.

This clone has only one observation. The DNA of the CDR3 is TGCGCCAGCAGCTTGAGGACAGGGAGGTCCACTGAAGCTTTCTTT. Residues: CASSLRTGRSTEAFF. V is TRBV5-1 and J is TRBJ1-1; 8 positions match TRBD1. V shed 1 base and J 4 bases; nucleotides not matched to a gene: 6. This CDR3 has 15 residues. CDR1 is SGHRS, CDR2 YFSETQ, per germline.

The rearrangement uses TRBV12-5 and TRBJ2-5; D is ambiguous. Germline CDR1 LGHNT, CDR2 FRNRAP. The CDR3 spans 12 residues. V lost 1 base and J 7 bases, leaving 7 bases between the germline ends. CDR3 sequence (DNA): TGTGCTAGTGGTTTGGGCCCCGGGACCCAGTACTTC. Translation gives CASGLGPGTQYF.

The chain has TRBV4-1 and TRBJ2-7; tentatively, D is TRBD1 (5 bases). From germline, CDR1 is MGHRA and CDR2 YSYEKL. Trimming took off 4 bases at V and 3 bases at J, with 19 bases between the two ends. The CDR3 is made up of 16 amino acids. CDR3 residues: CASSRETDPGFYEQYF. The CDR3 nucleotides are TGCGCCAGCAGCCGAGAGACAGACCCAGGGTTCTACGAGCAGTACTTC.

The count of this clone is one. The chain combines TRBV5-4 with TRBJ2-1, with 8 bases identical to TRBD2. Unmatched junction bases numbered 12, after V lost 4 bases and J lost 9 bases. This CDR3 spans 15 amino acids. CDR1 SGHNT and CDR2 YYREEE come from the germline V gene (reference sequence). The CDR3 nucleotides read TGTGCCAGCAGCACATACGGGGGGGGCAGGGGTGAGCAGTTCTTC. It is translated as CASSTYGGGRGEQFF.

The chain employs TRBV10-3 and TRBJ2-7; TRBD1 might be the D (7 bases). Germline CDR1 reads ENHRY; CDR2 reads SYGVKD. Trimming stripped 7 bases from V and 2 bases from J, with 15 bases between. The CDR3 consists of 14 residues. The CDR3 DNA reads TGTGCCATCAATCCAGGGGGGCCGCCCTACGAGCAGTACTTC. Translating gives CAINPGGPPYEQYF.